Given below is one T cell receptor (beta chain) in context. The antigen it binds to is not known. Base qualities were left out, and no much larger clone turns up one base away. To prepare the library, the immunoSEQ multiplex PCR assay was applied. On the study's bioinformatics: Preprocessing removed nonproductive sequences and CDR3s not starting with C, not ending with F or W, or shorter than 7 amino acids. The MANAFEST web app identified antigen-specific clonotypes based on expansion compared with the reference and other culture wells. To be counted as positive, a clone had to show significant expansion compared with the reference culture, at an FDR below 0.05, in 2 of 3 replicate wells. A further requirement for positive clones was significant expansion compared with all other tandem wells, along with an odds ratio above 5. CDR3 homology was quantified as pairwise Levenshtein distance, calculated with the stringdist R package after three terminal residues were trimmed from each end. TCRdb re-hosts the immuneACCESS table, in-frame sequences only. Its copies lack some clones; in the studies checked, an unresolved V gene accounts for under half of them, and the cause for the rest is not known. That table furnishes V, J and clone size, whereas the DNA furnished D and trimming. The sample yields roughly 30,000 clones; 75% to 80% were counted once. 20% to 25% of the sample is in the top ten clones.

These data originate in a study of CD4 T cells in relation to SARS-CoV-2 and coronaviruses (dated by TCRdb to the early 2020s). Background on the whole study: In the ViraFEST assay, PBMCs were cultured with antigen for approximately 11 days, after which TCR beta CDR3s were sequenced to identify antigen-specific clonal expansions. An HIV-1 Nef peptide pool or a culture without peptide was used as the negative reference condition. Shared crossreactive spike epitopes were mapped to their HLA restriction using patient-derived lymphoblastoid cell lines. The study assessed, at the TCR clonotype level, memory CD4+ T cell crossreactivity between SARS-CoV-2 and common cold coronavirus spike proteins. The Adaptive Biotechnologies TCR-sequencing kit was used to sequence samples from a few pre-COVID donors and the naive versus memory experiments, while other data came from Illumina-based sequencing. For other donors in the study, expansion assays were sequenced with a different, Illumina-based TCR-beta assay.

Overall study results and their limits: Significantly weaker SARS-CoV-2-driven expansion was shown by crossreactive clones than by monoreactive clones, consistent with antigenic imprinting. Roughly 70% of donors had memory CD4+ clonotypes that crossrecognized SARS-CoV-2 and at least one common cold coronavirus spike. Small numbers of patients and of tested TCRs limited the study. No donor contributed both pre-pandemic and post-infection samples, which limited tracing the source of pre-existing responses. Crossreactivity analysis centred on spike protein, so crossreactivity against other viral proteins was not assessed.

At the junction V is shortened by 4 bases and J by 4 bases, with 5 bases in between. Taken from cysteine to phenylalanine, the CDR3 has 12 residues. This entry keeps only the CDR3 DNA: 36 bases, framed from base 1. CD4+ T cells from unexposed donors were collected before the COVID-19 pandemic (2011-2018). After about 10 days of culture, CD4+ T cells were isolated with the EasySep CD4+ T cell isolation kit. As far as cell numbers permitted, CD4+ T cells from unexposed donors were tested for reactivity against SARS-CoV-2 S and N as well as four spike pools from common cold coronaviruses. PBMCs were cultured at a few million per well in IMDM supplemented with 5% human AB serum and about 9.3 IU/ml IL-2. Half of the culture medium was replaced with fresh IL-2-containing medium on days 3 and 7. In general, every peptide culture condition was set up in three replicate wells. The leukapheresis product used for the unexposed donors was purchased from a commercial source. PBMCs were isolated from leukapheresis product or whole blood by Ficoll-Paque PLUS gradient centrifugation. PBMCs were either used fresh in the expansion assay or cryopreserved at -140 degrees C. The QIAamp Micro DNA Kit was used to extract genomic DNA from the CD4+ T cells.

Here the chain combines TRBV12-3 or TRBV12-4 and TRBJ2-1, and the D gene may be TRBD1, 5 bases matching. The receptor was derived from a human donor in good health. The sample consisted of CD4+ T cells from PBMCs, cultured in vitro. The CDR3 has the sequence CASSSGYNEQFF. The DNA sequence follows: TGTGCCAGCAGTTCAGGGTACAATGAGCAGTTCTTC.